This record looks at one TCR beta chain sequence and its context. At least ten counts were recorded for this clone. Its specific antigen is unknown. The sequence runs out 3 residues before the end of the CDR3; the remainder is reconstructed from the germline J gene. This entry is derived from a study of T cell clonality in common variable immunodeficiency (dated by TCRdb to between 2015 and 2016). Most CVID patients and most healthy controls were of Caucasian heritage. Heparinized peripheral whole blood samples of roughly 5 to 8.5 ml were obtained from each donor. TCRbeta CDR3 repertoires were sequenced from genomic DNA of adults with common variable immune deficiency (CVID) and healthy adult controls. There were around 22 healthy adult volunteers in the control group (roughly 12 female and about ten male), ranging in age from about 23 to 70 years, with a mean age of about 36. Diluted blood was density-centrifuged over Hypaque 1077 or Ficoll-Paque to isolate peripheral blood mononuclear cells. Genomic DNA was obtained from unsorted mononuclear cells using either Qiagen column purification or a centrifugation-based method.

CDR1 and CDR2 are read off the germline V gene as SQVTM and ANQGSEA. After removal of 6 bases from V and 8 bases from J, the junction retains 16 bases not matched to a gene. The CDR3 numbers 15 residues from cysteine through phenylalanine. The DNA shown is the part of the CDR3 that was read: 36 bases, in frame from base 1. General conclusions and limits of the study: Fewer TCRbeta clones were shared among CVID subjects than among healthy controls (p < 0.0001). According to the authors, figuring out what caused the increased clonality in CVID would require sequencing the repertoires of T cell subpopulations. Even though DNA input was the same, control samples had an average of about 90,000 unique sequences each, compared with about 32,000 in CVID samples. Differences among patients in the CVID cohort limited the correlations between repertoire features and clinical complications. Reportedly, TCRbeta sequences from CVID had fewer deletions and N-nucleotide insertions, and highly modified clones with 13 or more V deletions were absent from CVID. Compared with healthy controls, CVID subjects showed increased TCRbeta clonality (t-test p = 0.018), a feature most characteristic of about a third of subjects.

For sequencing input, CVID and control samples contributed equivalent amounts of genomic DNA. For every sample, a 60 bp segment covering the rearranged TCRbeta CDR3 region was amplified and then sequenced. The immunoSEQ assay, a bias-corrected multiplex PCR with high-throughput sequencing, was employed for TCRbeta amplification. Concerning the study's data processing: Every unique nucleotide sequence was considered a clone and was annotated with V, D and J genes, copy number and frequency. Sequences were labeled productive if in frame, and non-productive if out of frame or containing stop codons. As previously described, clonality was computed from Shannon's entropy. The predicted amino acid sequences of productive clones were used to derive mean CDR3 Kyte-Doolittle hydropathy. Hierarchical clustering of scaled V gene usage was performed with the R hclust function using Manhattan distance and complete linkage. Sharing of clones by CDR3 amino acid sequence was evaluated through resampling of 12 repertoires per group over 100 rounds. The repertoires were searched for 70 published EBV-specific TCRbeta sequences and 245 published CMV-specific TCRbeta sequences. A couple of CVID samples that yielded fewer than 10,000 sequences were excluded from the analysis, so 42 CVID repertoires were retained. TCRdb provides this immuneACCESS table in a form limited to in-frame rearrangements. Some clones are lacking; in checked studies, under half of them reflect an unresolved V gene, and why the rest are absent is not known. Clone size and V and J calls were adopted from that table, with D and trimming inferred from the DNA. This sample contains roughly 50,000 clones, none of which is a singleton. The ten largest clones add up to around 3.2% of the sample.

Material: peripheral blood mononuclear cells. The chain uses TRBV29-1 and TRBJ2-1; TRBD2 matches 7 bases in the middle. The source of this sequence is a person aged 18 to 75 in good health. This receptor has the CDR3 CSVGVGGRELDEQFF. The sequenced CDR3 bases are TGCAGCGTGGGTGTGGGAGGGCGGGAGCTTGATGAG.